The present T cell receptor beta chain was sequenced within a study of blood T cells in healthy people across ages. Combining a sample-barcoded 5' primer with a J-beta primer mix, a second PCR ran for 7 to 11 cycles. Using its own MiXCR run on the 5' RACE reads, TCRdb lists one record per CDR3 protein. This sample has fewer than 950,000 distinct CDR3 sequences, with under 40% found just once. The ends were cut back, 3 bases at V and 7 bases at J, with 21 bases in the middle. The V gene's germline CDR1 is SQVTM and CDR2 ANQGSEA. The CDR3 is 15 residues long. Researchers collected approximately 9.9 milliliters of peripheral blood from every single donor. Turning to this clonotype: Its specificity is unknown.

General study results and limits: Unsorted PBMC input precluded a conclusive naive versus antigen-experienced comparison. TCR beta diversity per million T cells fell roughly linearly with age.

The sequence derives from a man aged 18 to 29 in good health. The sequenced sample consisted of blood. This chain uses TRBV29-1 with TRBJ1-2; tentative D call: TRBD1 (6 bases). CDR3 nucleotides: TGCAGCGTTGACCCGCGGGGGCAGGGAGGAAGTGGCTACACCTTC. It encodes CSVDPRGQGGSGYTF.